What follows are 32 T cell receptor beta chains derived from one specimen sequenced in a study of identical twins. TCRdb re-called the 5' RACE reads through MiXCR, storing one row per CDR3 protein. The table lists around 490,000 distinct CDR3 sequences, 13% to 15% of them singletons. These same data were also listed under a study on yellow fever vaccine responses in identical twins.

Sequencing was carried out using CD4+ T cells sorted from blood. These TCRs come from a woman in her late teens or twenties in good health.

This clonotype showed up just a few times. DNA for the CDR3: TGCAGCGTTGGGGTAGGGCGGAACACTGAAGCTTTCTTT. Its protein product is CSVGVGRNTEAFF. The chain is built from TRBV29-1 and TRBJ1-1; D uncertain. Germline CDR1 SQVTM, CDR2 ANQGSEA. Trimming removed 4 bases at V and 1 base at J, with 10 bases between. The CDR3 sequence is 13 residues long.

CDR3 in amino acids: CASSTRQGARTEAFF. The CDR3 bases are TGCGCCAGCAGCACTAGACAGGGGGCGAGGACTGAAGCTTTCTTT. The chain has TRBV5-1 and TRBJ1-1; TRBD1 matches at 10 bases. The CDR3 extends over 15 amino acids. The V gene end was trimmed by 4 bases and the J gene end by 5 bases; junction bases not matched to a gene: 8. Per germline, CDR1 SGHRS and CDR2 YFSETQ.

This sequence joins TRBV30 and TRBJ2-3; TRBD2 matches at 14 bases. The V gene end was trimmed by 7 bases and the J gene end by 9 bases; junction bases not matched to a gene: 6. Germline V gives CDR1 GTSNPN, CDR2 SVGIG (reference sequence). This CDR3 has 13 residues. CDR3: CASTSGGADTQYF. CDR3 nucleotides: TGTGCCTCGACTAGCGGGGGGGCTGACACGCAGTATTTT. The full variable domain, rest sourced from reference TRBV30 and TRBJ2-3, is SQTIHQWPATLVQPVGSPLSLECTVEGTSNPNLYWYRQAAGRGLQLLFYSVGIGQISSEVPQNLSASRPQDRQFILSSKKLLLSDSGFYLCASTSGGADTQYFGPGTRLTVL.

The chain links TRBV29-1 to TRBJ2-5; D uncertain. Germline V gene lookup returns CDR1 SQVTM and CDR2 ANQGSEA. The length of the CDR3 is 10 residues. Trimming stripped 2 bases from V and 5 bases from J, with 3 bases between. The CDR3 bases are TGCAGCGTTGAATCGGAGACCCAGTACTTC. Its protein product is CSVESETQYF.

This clonotype was seen a few times. This sequence joins TRBV9 and TRBJ2-5, with D maybe TRBD1 (7 bases). CDR3 size: 16 residues. V lost 0 bases and J 4 bases, leaving 16 bases between the germline ends. CDR1 is SGDLS, CDR2 YYNGEE, per germline. The CDR3 reads CASSVAGGWIGETQYF. CDR3 coding DNA: TGTGCCAGCAGCGTAGCAGGGGGGTGGATCGGAGAGACCCAGTACTTC.

The rearrangement links TRBV28 to TRBJ2-3, with D maybe TRBD1 (6 bases). Between the trimmed V and J ends, which lost 3 bases and 6 bases, there was a span of 13 bases. The germline V gene has CDR1 MDHEN and CDR2 SYDVKM. The CDR3 is 14 amino acids. The CDR3 is CASSFGTRGDTQYF. The CDR3 DNA is TGTGCCAGCAGTTTCGGGACAAGGGGGGATACGCAGTATTTT.

The genes are TRBV7-2 and TRBJ2-7, with D hard to call. The CDR3 is made up of 13 amino acids. CDR1 SGHTA and CDR2 FQGNSA come from the germline V gene. The V gene lost 5 bases and the J gene lost 12 bases, with 20 bases spanning the gap. CDR3 residues: CASSPVALASMYF. CDR3 nucleotide sequence: TGTGCCAGCAGCCCAGTGGCGCTGGCCTCAATGTACTTC.

This clonotype has more than one count but fewer than ten. The chain recombines TRBV5-6 with TRBJ1-1; D ambiguous. This CDR3 is built from 13 residues. Germline V gene data show CDR1 as SGHDT and CDR2 as YYEEEE. V shed 1 base and J shed 7 bases, with 11 bases lying between them. CDR3 nucleotides: TGTGCCAGCAGCTTGTCAAGGTGGGGTGAAGCTTTCTTT. Its translation: CASSLSRWGEAFF.

The chain recombines TRBV4-2 with TRBJ2-5; a possible D gene is TRBD2 (5 bases). Per the germline V gene, CDR1 is LGHNA and CDR2 is YNFKEQ. Trimming took 3 bases from V and 0 from J, leaving 8 bases between them. The CDR3 loop spans 14 amino acids. CDR3 region: CASSQRADQETQYF. In DNA, the CDR3 is TGTGCCAGCAGCCAGCGAGCGGACCAAGAGACCCAGTACTTC.

In this sample, this clonotype turned up a few times. The chain carries TRBV5-1 and TRBJ2-1; the D gene is possibly TRBD2 (5 bases). The CDR3 has 13 residues. Germline values: CDR1 SGHRS, CDR2 YFSETQ. Trimming took off 4 bases at V and 7 bases at J, with 12 bases between the two ends. As DNA, the CDR3 is TGCGCCAGCAGCCGGGAAATCGGGAATGAGCAGTTCTTC. This encodes CASSREIGNEQFF.

The table lists this clonotype with a few counts. The CDR3 bases are TGCGCCAGCAGCCAAGGTGGTTATCAGGGGGCGACCCAGTACTTC. As protein: CASSQGGYQGATQYF. V usage is TRBV4-3 and J usage is TRBJ2-5, with TRBD1 matching over 8 bases. J gave up 7 bases and V 1 base, and 8 bases lay outside the gene matches. The CDR3 is made up of 15 amino acids. Germline V gives CDR1 LGHNA, CDR2 YSLEER.

The chain recombines TRBV20-1 with TRBJ2-1; D is unclear. This CDR3 has 17 residues. V lost 0 bases, J lost 1 base, and 16 bases lay in between. CDR1 DFQATT and CDR2 SNEGSKA come from the germline V gene (reference sequence). CDR3 protein: CSARDGPGRRSYNEQFF. The CDR3 DNA reads as TGCAGTGCTAGAGATGGGCCTGGTAGAAGATCCTACAATGAGCAGTTCTTC.

This chain uses TRBV11-2 with TRBJ2-1, with D maybe TRBD1 (5 bases). Germline V gives CDR1 SGHAT, CDR2 FQNNGV. This CDR3 region has 14 residues. V was trimmed by 1 base and J by 6 bases, leaving 10 bases between them. CDR3 in DNA: TGTGCCAGCAGCTTAGGCCCAGGGATCAATGAGCAGTTCTTC. Translating gives CASSLGPGINEQFF.

This clonotype was seen only a few times. This chain links TRBV11-2 with TRBJ2-7; possible D gene TRBD1, 6 bases. Per the germline V gene, CDR1 is SGHAT and CDR2 is FQNNGV. Between the trimmed V and J ends, which lost 1 base and 3 bases, there was a span of 10 bases. The CDR3 is 14 amino acids. CDR3 sequence: CASSLARGFYEQYF. The CDR3 coding sequence is TGTGCCAGCAGCTTAGCGAGGGGGTTCTACGAGCAGTACTTC. The full variable domain, its missing parts supplied by reference TRBV11-2 and TRBJ2-7, is EAGVAQSPRYKIIEKRQSVAFWCNPISGHATLYWYQQILGQGPKLLIQFQNNGVVDDSQLPKDRFSAERLKGVDSTLKIQPAKLEDSAVYLCASSLARGFYEQYFGPGTRLTVT.

This clonotype has only a few counts. The rearrangement links TRBV6-1 to TRBJ2-5; 9 bases are a match to TRBD2. Germline CDR1 MNHNS, CDR2 SASEGT. CDR3 length: 15 amino acids. V lost 6 bases to trimming and J lost 2 bases; unmatched junction nucleotides: 7. The CDR3 region is CASRKAGGGQETQYF. The CDR3 DNA reads TGTGCCAGCAGAAAAGCGGGAGGAGGTCAAGAGACCCAGTACTTC.

The chain carries TRBV4-2 and TRBJ2-7; D unclear. In germline, CDR1 is LGHNA, CDR2 YNFKEQ. V was trimmed by 0 bases and J by 5 bases, leaving 8 bases between them. The CDR3 sequence is 13 residues long. CDR3 nucleotide sequence: TGTGCCAGCAGCCAAGAAGTGATCGACGAGCAGTACTTC. Amino acids: CASSQEVIDEQYF.

The chain has TRBV6-5 and TRBJ2-7; 10 nucleotides align to TRBD1. The CDR3 has 16 amino acids. Per germline, CDR1 MNHEY and CDR2 SVGAGI. With 2 bases clipped from V and 2 bases from J, the junction kept 6 bases outside the gene matches. CDR3 coding DNA: TGTGCCAGCAGTTACGTCGGGACAGGGGTCCCCTACGAGCAGTACTTC. This gives the protein CASSYVGTGVPYEQYF.

Only a few counts were recorded for this clonotype. The rearrangement uses TRBV9 and TRBJ2-2; D may be TRBD2 (7 bases). There are 14 residues in the CDR3. Deletions cut 5 bases from V and 8 bases from J, with 16 bases between. CDR1 and CDR2 (germline): SGDLS, YYNGEE. The DNA for the CDR3 is TGTGCCAGCAGTCCGGGGGGCCAAGGAGGGGAGCTGTTTTTT. Protein product: CASSPGGQGGELFF.

Remarks on this clonotype: Germline is not matched at one junction end, which may reflect a read error. V is TRBV12-3 or TRBV12-4 and J is TRBJ2-4; 7 positions match TRBD2. The CDR3 spans 11 residues. CDR3 DNA: TGTGCCAGCAGTTCCGGGGGAGGGGAGGACTTC. This sequence encodes CASSSGGGEDF.

This clonotype has only a few counts. This chain links TRBV6-1 with TRBJ2-7; 7 bases are a match to TRBD1. The CDR3 loop spans 15 amino acids. V shed 7 bases and J 2 bases; nucleotides not matched to a gene: 11. CDR1 and CDR2 from the germline V gene are MNHNS and SASEGT. Here the CDR3 DNA reads TGTGCCAGCAAGTACCCCGGACAGGTCACCTACGAGCAGTACTTC. This sequence encodes CASKYPGQVTYEQYF.

There are a few counts of this clonotype. This chain uses TRBV6-1 with TRBJ2-7; either TRBD1 or TRBD2 may supply D (5 bases each). Germline V gene lookup returns CDR1 MNHNS and CDR2 SASEGT. The V gene lost 6 bases and the J gene lost 4 bases, with 13 bases spanning the gap. The CDR3 has 13 amino acids. This CDR3 reads CASRLTEGYEQYF. The CDR3 nucleotides read TGTGCCAGCAGACTAACTGAGGGGTACGAGCAGTACTTC.

The chain combines TRBV7-8 with TRBJ2-7; D remains ambiguous. CDR3 size: 14 residues. CDR1 is SGHVS, CDR2 FQNEAQ, per germline. V was pared by 8 bases and J by 0 bases, with 14 bases between. The CDR3 here is CASRSARSSYEQYF. In nucleotides, the CDR3 is TGTGCCAGCCGCTCGGCCCGTAGCTCCTACGAGCAGTACTTC. Variable domain in full (rest from reference TRBV7-8 and TRBJ2-7): GAGVSQSPRYKVAKRGQDVALRCDPISGHVSLFWYQQALGQGPEFLTYFQNEAQLDKSGLPSDRFFAERPEGSVSTLKIQRTQQEDSAVYLCASRSARSSYEQYFGPGTRLTVT.

J is TRBJ2-3 and V is TRBV12-3 or TRBV12-4, with a weak D call TRBD2 (6 bases). The CDR3 spans 17 residues. The ends were cut back, 3 bases at V and 0 bases at J, with 16 bases in the middle. The CDR3 loop is CASSFRSSGRSTDTQYF. For the CDR3, the DNA is TGTGCCAGCAGTTTTCGGTCGTCAGGGAGGAGCACAGATACGCAGTATTTT.

This clonotype was observed a handful of times. This chain joins TRBV20-1 and TRBJ2-7; perhaps TRBD1 as D (6 bases). Trimming cost V 2 bases and J 6 bases, with 14 bases left between them. Germline assignment: CDR1 DFQATT and CDR2 SNEGSKA (reference sequence). This CDR3 spans 13 amino acids. In DNA form, the CDR3 reads TGCAGTGCTAGAAAAGTAGGGGGTCCCGAGCAGTACTTC. It codes for CSARKVGGPEQYF.

The rearrangement uses TRBV7-3 and TRBJ2-3; TRBD2 matches 9 bases. CDR1 and CDR2 (germline): SGHTA, FQGTGA. V was clipped by 0 bases and J by 9 bases; unmatched bases: 7. This CDR3 region has 15 residues. CDR3 sequence reads: CASSLTRGGGQTQYF. CDR3 nucleotide sequence: TGTGCCAGCAGCTTAACGCGGGGGGGCGGGCAGACGCAGTATTTT. Drawing the rest from reference TRBV7-3 and TRBJ2-3, the complete variable domain is GAGVSQTPSNKVTEKGKYVELRCDPISGHTALYWYRQSLGQGPEFLIYFQGTGAADDSGLPNDRFFAVRPEGSVSTLKIQRTERGDSAVYLCASSLTRGGGQTQYFGPGTRLTVL.

V is TRBV20-1 and J is TRBJ2-1; 16 positions match TRBD2. The CDR3 extends over 14 amino acids. Losses at the gene ends were 7 bases for V and 8 bases for J; bases not matched to a gene: 5. Germline CDR1 reads DFQATT; CDR2 reads SNEGSKA (reference sequence). The CDR3 DNA reads as TGCAGTGAAAAGGGACTAGCGGGGGGGGATGAGCAGTTCTTC. It yields the protein CSEKGLAGGDEQFF.

The chain carries TRBV18 and TRBJ2-1; the match to TRBD1 covers 8 bases. CDR1 is KGHSH and CDR2 is LQKENI in the germline V gene. The CDR3 covers 15 residues. V trimming: 3 bases; J trimming: 1 base; junction bases outside the gene matches: 2. This CDR3 is CASSPGQASYNEQFF. In DNA, the CDR3 is TGTGCCAGCTCACCGGGACAGGCGTCCTACAATGAGCAGTTCTTC.

The chain combines TRBV5-1 with TRBJ2-3; 12 nucleotides align to TRBD2. The CDR3 runs 16 residues. Germline lookup yields CDR1 SGHRS and CDR2 YFSETQ. Germline trimming cut 4 bases from V and 2 bases from J; bases unmatched to any gene: 5. The CDR3 nucleotides read TGCGCCAGCAGCACTGGACTAGCGGGGACCACAGATACGCAGTATTTT. Translation: CASSTGLAGTTDTQYF. The full variable domain, rest sourced from reference TRBV5-1 and TRBJ2-3, is KAGVTQTPRYLIKTRGQQVTLSCSPISGHRSVSWYQQTPGQGLQFLFEYFSETQRNKGNFPGRFSGRQFSNSRSEMNVSTLELGDSALYLCASSTGLAGTTDTQYFGPGTRLTVL.

This clonotype was seen more than once but under ten times. The chain uses TRBV6-4 and TRBJ2-1; unclear D gene. Germline V CDR1 and CDR2: MRHNA, SNTAGT. The CDR3 length is 13 residues. V shed 3 bases and J shed 4 bases, with 7 bases lying between them. DNA of the CDR3: TGTGCCAGCAGTGATACAGTATACAATGAGCAGTTCTTC. Amino acid sequence: CASSDTVYNEQFF.

This clonotype was seen more than once but under ten times. The chain carries TRBV10-3 and TRBJ2-3; TRBD2 agrees at 9 bases. V gave up 3 bases and J gave up 1 base; unmatched junction bases: 5. This CDR3 spans 16 amino acids. Germline V gene sequence: CDR1 ENHRY, CDR2 SYGVKD. CDR3 in amino acids: CAISDTTSGRTDTQYF. The CDR3 region has the DNA TGTGCCATCAGTGATACTACTAGCGGGCGCACAGATACGCAGTATTTT.

This clonotype was observed a handful of times. The J gene is TRBJ2-3, the V gene TRBV7-9; 7 bases map to TRBD1. Trimming removed 5 bases from V and 1 base from J; junction bases left unmatched: 9. The CDR3 consists of 16 residues. Germline CDR1 SEHNR, CDR2 FQNEAQ (reference sequence). CDR3 nucleotides: TGTGCCAGCAGCCCGAAGGGACAGATGGGCACAGATACGCAGTATTTT. Protein sequence: CASSPKGQMGTDTQYF.

This clonotype was counted only a few times. V and J are TRBV7-8 and TRBJ1-1; 7 positions agree with TRBD1. Germline values: CDR1 SGHVS, CDR2 FQNEAQ. J lost 4 bases, V lost 1 base, and 6 bases had no gene match. The CDR3 sequence is 15 residues long. In DNA form, the CDR3 reads TGTGCCAGCAGCTTAGGTTCAGGGGGAGCCACTGAAGCTTTCTTT. Its translation: CASSLGSGGATEAFF.